This entry concerns a single T cell receptor (beta chain). Its antigen remains unknown. Amplification used 60 Vbeta primers and 13 Jbeta primers. Clones were read by immunoSEQ multiplex PCR, and TCRdb kept only the in-frame ones, dropping some. The data contain roughly 130,000 clones, about 78% of them seen just once; the ten biggest clones take up about 2.6%. The entry originates in a study of cytomegalovirus exposure and HLA in healthy donors. Study-wide points: While the bulk of TCR sequences proved rare, some public TCRs turned up in many donors. A likely sequencing artifact accounted for one observed cluster of highly shared sequence variants.

V lost 8 bases to trimming and J lost 2 bases; unmatched junction nucleotides: 4. This CDR3 has 13 residues. Germline V CDR1 and CDR2: MDHEN, SYDVKM. Sequenced sample: PBMCs. This rearrangement joins TRBV28 to TRBJ2-7, with TRBD1 matching over 9 bases. This TCR was sampled from a human donor in good health. CDR3 residues: CASGTGGPYEQYF. CDR3 nucleotide sequence: TGTGCCAGCGGAACAGGGGGCCCCTACGAGCAGTACTTC.